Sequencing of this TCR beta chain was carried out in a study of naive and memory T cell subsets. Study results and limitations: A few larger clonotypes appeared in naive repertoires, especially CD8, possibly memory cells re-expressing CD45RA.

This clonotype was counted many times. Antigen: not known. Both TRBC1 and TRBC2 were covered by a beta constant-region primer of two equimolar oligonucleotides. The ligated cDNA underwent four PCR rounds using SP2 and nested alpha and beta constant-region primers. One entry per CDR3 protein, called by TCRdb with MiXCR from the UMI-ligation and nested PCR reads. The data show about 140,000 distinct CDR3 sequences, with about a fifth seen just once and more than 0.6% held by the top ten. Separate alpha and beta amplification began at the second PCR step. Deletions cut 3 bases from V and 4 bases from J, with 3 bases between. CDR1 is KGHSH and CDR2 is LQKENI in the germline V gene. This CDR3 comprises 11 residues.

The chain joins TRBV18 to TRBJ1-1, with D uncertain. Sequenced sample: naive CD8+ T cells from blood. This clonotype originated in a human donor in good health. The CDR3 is CASSPSTEAFF. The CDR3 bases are TGTGCCAGCTCACCGTCCACTGAAGCTTTCTTT.